These T cell receptor beta chains were read from a single sample in a study of beta chain features in type 1 diabetes. Measured with immunoSEQ multiplex PCR; TCRdb has only the in-frame clones, and not every one. The sample consists of under 300,000 clones, approximately 14% of them appearing once. The sample consisted of naive CD4+ T cells from blood. All receptors derive from a man under 40 with type 1 diabetes. CDR3s include the opening cysteine and the closing phenylalanine or tryptophan. D genes are given only for firm matches. Clone size, where shown, is once, few, many, or a class for clones that have expanded.

abundance: few
v_gene: TRBV7-9
len: 14
d_gene: NA
j_gene: TRBJ1-1
CDR3aa: CASSLSAGNTEAFF
CDR3nt: TGTGCCAGCAGCTTATCGGCAGGAAACACTGAAGCTTTCTTT

abundance: few
v_gene: TRBV5-1
len: 15
d_gene: TRBD2
j_gene: TRBJ2-1
CDR3aa: CASSLVAGVGNEQFF
CDR3nt: TGCGCCAGCAGCTTGGTTGCGGGAGTAGGCAATGAGCAGTTCTTC

abundance: few
v_gene: TRBV9
len: 15
d_gene: NA
j_gene: TRBJ2-1
CDR3aa: CASSVGATSYNEQFF
CDR3nt: TGTGCCAGCAGCGTAGGAGCGACTTCCTACAATGAGCAGTTCTTC

abundance: few
v_gene: TRBV5-1
len: 17
d_gene: TRBD2
j_gene: TRBJ2-2
CDR3aa: CASSFSGLAGGTGELFF
CDR3nt: TGCGCCAGCAGCTTTTCTGGACTAGCGGGAGGGACCGGGGAGCTGTTTTTT

abundance: few
v_gene: TRBV9
len: 13
d_gene: NA
j_gene: TRBJ2-5
CDR3aa: CASSVGVRETQYF
CDR3nt: TGTGCCAGCAGCGTAGGTGTGAGAGAGACCCAGTACTTC

abundance: few
v_gene: TRBV19
len: 14
d_gene: NA
j_gene: TRBJ2-5
CDR3aa: CASSQGPDQETQYF
CDR3nt: TGTGCCAGTAGTCAGGGCCCAGATCAGGAGACCCAGTACTTC

abundance: few
v_gene: TRBV7-2
len: 15
d_gene: NA
j_gene: TRBJ1-1
CDR3aa: CASRRPLGRNTEAFF
CDR3nt: TGTGCCAGCAGAAGGCCCTTGGGGAGGAACACTGAAGCTTTCTTT

abundance: few
v_gene: TRBV18
len: 14
d_gene: NA
j_gene: TRBJ1-1
CDR3aa: CASSASGGTAEAFF
CDR3nt: TGTGCCAGCTCAGCCTCGGGGGGAACCGCTGAAGCTTTCTTT

abundance: few
v_gene: TRBV4-1
len: 14
d_gene: NA
j_gene: TRBJ1-2
CDR3aa: CASSQTWTAEGYTF
CDR3nt: TGCGCCAGCAGCCAAACCTGGACAGCCGAGGGTTACACCTTC

abundance: NA
v_gene: TRBV14
len: 14
d_gene: NA
j_gene: TRBJ1-2
CDR3aa: CASSHAGRVYGYTF
CDR3nt: TGTGCCAGCAGCCACGCGGGCCGAGTCTATGGCTACACCTTC

abundance: few
v_gene: TRBV9
len: 17
d_gene: TRBD2
j_gene: TRBJ2-1
CDR3aa: CASSGGLAEGSYNEQFF
CDR3nt: TGTGCCAGCAGCGGAGGTCTAGCGGAAGGTTCCTACAATGAGCAGTTCTTC

abundance: NA
v_gene: TRBV5-1
len: 16
d_gene: TRBD2
j_gene: TRBJ2-1
CDR3aa: CASRDGTSGRTDEQFF
CDR3nt: TGCGCCAGCAGGGACGGGACTAGCGGGAGGACGGATGAGCAGTTCTTC

abundance: NA
v_gene: TRBV5-1
len: 15
d_gene: NA
j_gene: TRBJ2-1
CDR3aa: CASSLRSGTYNEQFF
CDR3nt: TGCGCCAGCAGCTTGCGGTCAGGGACCTACAATGAGCAGTTCTTC

abundance: NA
v_gene: TRBV18
len: 13
d_gene: TRBD2
j_gene: TRBJ2-7
CDR3aa: CASSRGGADEQYF
CDR3nt: TGTGCCAGCTCCCGGGGAGGGGCTGACGAGCAGTACTTC

abundance: NA
v_gene: TRBV7-9
len: 16
d_gene: NA
j_gene: TRBJ2-2
CDR3aa: CASSQKPGQSTGELFF
CDR3nt: TGTGCCAGCAGCCAAAAGCCGGGACAATCCACCGGGGAGCTGTTTTTT

abundance: NA
v_gene: TRBV9
len: 15
d_gene: NA
j_gene: TRBJ2-1
CDR3aa: CASSARGPSAGEQFF
CDR3nt: TGTGCCAGCAGCGCGAGGGGCCCCTCGGCGGGGGAGCAGTTCTTC

abundance: NA
v_gene: TRBV4-1
len: 13
d_gene: NA
j_gene: TRBJ1-5
CDR3aa: CASSPRGAQPQHF
CDR3nt: TGCGCCAGCAGCCCCAGGGGCGCCCAGCCCCAGCATTTT

abundance: few
v_gene: TRBV7-2
len: 15
d_gene: TRBD1
j_gene: TRBJ2-1
CDR3aa: CASSGGQGVYNEQFF
CDR3nt: TGTGCCAGCAGCGGAGGACAGGGAGTCTACAATGAGCAGTTCTTC

abundance: NA
v_gene: TRBV19
len: 16
d_gene: TRBD1
j_gene: TRBJ2-7
CDR3aa: CASSSSPRTGEYEQYF
CDR3nt: TGTGCCAGTAGTTCCTCCCCTCGGACAGGGGAGTACGAGCAGTACTTC

abundance: few
v_gene: TRBV6-1
len: 18
d_gene: TRBD2
j_gene: TRBJ2-1
CDR3aa: CASSDASGRPSQYNEQFF
CDR3nt: TGTGCCAGCAGTGACGCTAGCGGGAGGCCTTCCCAGTACAATGAGCAGTTCTTC

abundance: NA
v_gene: TRBV6-5
len: 14
d_gene: NA
j_gene: TRBJ2-7
CDR3aa: CATQRGSRDYEQYF
CDR3nt: TGTGCCACCCAGAGGGGGTCAAGGGACTACGAGCAGTACTTC

abundance: NA
v_gene: TRBV9
len: 14
d_gene: TRBD1
j_gene: TRBJ1-1
CDR3aa: CASSVGQADFEAFF
CDR3nt: TGTGCCAGCAGCGTGGGACAGGCCGACTTTGAAGCTTTCTTT

abundance: NA
v_gene: TRBV11-2
len: 16
d_gene: TRBD2
j_gene: TRBJ2-1
CDR3aa: CASSSGTSGGADEQFF
CDR3nt: TGTGCCAGCAGCTCGGGGACTAGCGGGGGTGCCGATGAGCAGTTCTTC

abundance: few
v_gene: TRBV25-1
len: 15
d_gene: TRBD1
j_gene: TRBJ1-5
CDR3aa: CASSFGGQGNQPQHF
CDR3nt: TGTGCCAGCAGTTTCGGCGGACAGGGGAATCAGCCCCAGCATTTT

abundance: few
v_gene: TRBV5-6
len: 13
d_gene: NA
j_gene: TRBJ2-5
CDR3aa: CASSLRGQETQYF
CDR3nt: TGTGCCAGCAGCTTGCGGGGCCAAGAGACCCAGTACTTC

abundance: NA
v_gene: TRBV6-1
len: 13
d_gene: TRBD1
j_gene: TRBJ1-5
CDR3aa: CASKGTANQPQHF
CDR3nt: TGTGCCAGCAAGGGGACAGCGAATCAGCCCCAGCATTTT

abundance: NA
v_gene: TRBV18
len: 13
d_gene: TRBD1
j_gene: TRBJ1-1
CDR3aa: CASSPSDRVEAFF
CDR3nt: TGTGCCAGCTCACCATCGGACAGGGTTGAAGCTTTCTTT

abundance: few
v_gene: TRBV10-3
len: 13
d_gene: NA
j_gene: TRBJ1-5
CDR3aa: CAIGGSVGQPQHF
CDR3nt: TGTGCCATCGGGGGGTCGGTGGGTCAGCCCCAGCATTTT

abundance: NA
v_gene: TRBV4-2
len: 17
d_gene: TRBD2
j_gene: TRBJ2-5
CDR3aa: CASSQVVLTSGSETQYF
CDR3nt: TGTGCCAGCAGCCAAGTCGTTTTGACTAGCGGGTCGGAGACCCAGTACTTC

abundance: few
v_gene: TRBV4-1
len: 15
d_gene: NA
j_gene: TRBJ2-5
CDR3aa: CASSSRGPYQETQYF
CDR3nt: TGCGCCAGCAGCTCCAGGGGACCTTACCAAGAGACCCAGTACTTC

abundance: NA
v_gene: TRBV5-4
len: 14
d_gene: NA
j_gene: TRBJ1-1
CDR3aa: CASSLQGSNTEAFF
CDR3nt: TGTGCCAGCAGCTTACAGGGTTCGAACACTGAAGCTTTCTTT

abundance: NA
v_gene: TRBV4-1
len: 16
d_gene: NA
j_gene: TRBJ2-7
CDR3aa: CASSQGGGAPSYEQYF
CDR3nt: TGCGCCAGCAGCCAAGGGGGCGGAGCCCCCTCCTACGAGCAGTACTTC

abundance: NA
v_gene: TRBV6-1
len: 15
d_gene: TRBD2
j_gene: TRBJ2-3
CDR3aa: CASSAVLAPADTQYF
CDR3nt: TGTGCCAGCAGTGCTGTACTAGCGCCGGCAGATACGCAGTATTTT

abundance: NA
v_gene: TRBV6-5
len: 15
d_gene: TRBD1
j_gene: TRBJ1-6
CDR3aa: CASSYGTGGYSPLHF
CDR3nt: TGTGCCAGCAGTTACGGGACAGGGGGTTATTCACCCCTCCACTTT

abundance: NA
v_gene: TRBV18
len: 13
d_gene: NA
j_gene: TRBJ1-1
CDR3aa: CASSPWSDTEAFF
CDR3nt: TGTGCCAGCTCACCTTGGTCAGACACTGAAGCTTTCTTT

abundance: few
v_gene: TRBV7-6
len: 13
d_gene: TRBD1
j_gene: TRBJ2-5
CDR3aa: CASSLDRGETQYF
CDR3nt: TGTGCCAGCAGCTTAGACAGGGGAGAGACCCAGTACTTC

abundance: NA
v_gene: TRBV19
len: 13
d_gene: TRBD1
j_gene: TRBJ2-7
CDR3aa: CASTRTGGYEQYF
CDR3nt: TGTGCCAGTACCCGGACAGGGGGCTACGAGCAGTACTTC

abundance: few
v_gene: TRBV11-2
len: 15
d_gene: TRBD2
j_gene: TRBJ2-1
CDR3aa: CASSLVGSSGNEQFF
CDR3nt: TGTGCCAGCAGCTTAGTGGGTTCTAGCGGCAATGAGCAGTTCTTC

abundance: NA
v_gene: TRBV25-1
len: 15
d_gene: TRBD2
j_gene: TRBJ2-3
CDR3aa: CASNLAGASTDTQYF
CDR3nt: TGTGCCAGCAACCTAGCGGGCGCTAGCACAGATACGCAGTATTTT

abundance: NA
v_gene: TRBV28
len: 13
d_gene: TRBD2
j_gene: TRBJ2-1
CDR3aa: CASILSGNNEQFF
CDR3nt: TGTGCCAGCATTTTAAGCGGGAACAATGAGCAGTTCTTC

abundance: few
v_gene: TRBV5-1
len: 17
d_gene: NA
j_gene: TRBJ2-1
CDR3aa: CASSSGQSQPHYNEQFF
CDR3nt: TGCGCCAGCAGCTCCGGACAGTCTCAACCGCACTACAATGAGCAGTTCTTC

abundance: NA
v_gene: TRBV30
len: 14
d_gene: TRBD1
j_gene: TRBJ2-2
CDR3aa: CAWRSTGGTGELFF
CDR3nt: TGTGCCTGGAGATCCACAGGGGGGACCGGGGAGCTGTTTTTT

abundance: NA
v_gene: TRBV5-1
len: 15
d_gene: TRBD1
j_gene: TRBJ1-1
CDR3aa: CASSLEGQGNTEAFF
CDR3nt: TGCGCCAGCAGCTTGGAGGGACAGGGGAACACTGAAGCTTTCTTT

abundance: few
v_gene: TRBV5-4
len: 16
d_gene: NA
j_gene: TRBJ1-2
CDR3aa: CASSLEQGPVSYGYTF
CDR3nt: TGTGCCAGCAGCTTGGAACAGGGCCCGGTTAGCTATGGCTACACCTTC

abundance: few
v_gene: TRBV5-1
len: 14
d_gene: TRBD1
j_gene: TRBJ1-1
CDR3aa: CASSFKGADTEAFF
CDR3nt: TGCGCCAGCAGCTTTAAGGGGGCGGACACTGAAGCTTTCTTT

abundance: few
v_gene: TRBV19
len: 16
d_gene: NA
j_gene: TRBJ2-1
CDR3aa: CASSIGQGWGYNEQFF
CDR3nt: TGTGCCAGTAGTATAGGTCAGGGCTGGGGCTACAATGAGCAGTTCTTC

abundance: NA
v_gene: TRBV7-9
len: 15
d_gene: NA
j_gene: TRBJ1-4
CDR3aa: CASSLKLGPNEKLFF
CDR3nt: TGTGCCAGCAGCTTAAAACTAGGGCCTAATGAAAAACTGTTTTTT

abundance: NA
v_gene: TRBV7-9
len: 15
d_gene: TRBD2
j_gene: TRBJ2-1
CDR3aa: CASSSASGGAYEQFF
CDR3nt: TGTGCCAGCAGCTCCGCTAGCGGGGGGGCCTATGAGCAGTTCTTC

abundance: NA
v_gene: TRBV19
len: 13
d_gene: NA
j_gene: TRBJ1-2
CDR3aa: CASISGQNYGYTF
CDR3nt: TGTGCCAGTATTAGTGGGCAGAACTATGGCTACACCTTC

abundance: NA
v_gene: TRBV5-4
len: 13
d_gene: TRBD2
j_gene: TRBJ2-7
CDR3aa: CASSVSGSYEQYF
CDR3nt: TGTGCCAGCAGTGTTAGCGGGAGTTACGAGCAGTACTTC

abundance: NA
v_gene: TRBV4-1
len: 16
d_gene: NA
j_gene: TRBJ2-7
CDR3aa: CASSQDPPGKAYEQYF
CDR3nt: TGCGCCAGCAGCCAAGATCCGCCCGGGAAGGCCTACGAGCAGTACTTC